The 19 T cell receptor beta chains in this list originate from one sample, sequenced in a study of OX40 agonist ivuxolimab in advanced cancers. Generated by immunoSEQ multiplex PCR, the TCRdb table keeps only in-frame clones and is missing some. The sample lists about 25,000 clones, around 85% occurring once. This specimen consisted of CD4+ or CD8+ T cells sorted from blood, obtained in a trial of the OX40 agonist ivuxolimab. Receptors were obtained from an adult with an advanced solid tumor such as melanoma, head and neck, liver or kidney cancer.

V and J are TRBV7-2 and TRBJ1-1; 7 bases agree with TRBD1. Looked up from germline, CDR1 is SGHTA and CDR2 is FQGNSA. The CDR3 length is 15 residues. V gave up 4 bases and J gave up 7 bases; unmatched junction bases: 12. The CDR3 is CASSSETGSYGEAFF. CDR3 sequence (DNA): TGTGCCAGCAGCTCCGAGACAGGGTCATATGGTGAAGCTTTCTTT.

In this sample, this clone turned up once. V gene TRBV4-1 combines with J gene TRBJ1-4; D remains ambiguous. Between the trimmed V and J ends, which lost 3 bases and 5 bases, there was a span of 4 bases. The length of the CDR3 is 12 residues. The germline gives CDR1 MGHRA, CDR2 YSYEKL. The CDR3 region is CASSQANEKLFF. The CDR3 nucleotides are TGCGCCAGCAGCCAGGCAAATGAAAAACTGTTTTTT.

V gene TRBV7-6 combines with J gene TRBJ1-4; no reliable D call. Trimming removed 2 bases at V and 8 bases at J, with 18 bases between. Germline-derived CDR1 and CDR2 are SGHVS and FNYEAQ. This CDR3 spans 16 amino acids. The CDR3 nucleotides are TGTGCCAGCAGCTTAAAGTTTGAACCTTCGGGCGAAAAACTGTTTTTT. This sequence encodes CASSLKFEPSGEKLFF.

The gene calls are TRBV9 and TRBJ2-6, with TRBD1 matching 8 bases. Per germline, CDR1 SGDLS and CDR2 YYNGEE. V lost 3 bases to trimming and J lost 1 base; unmatched junction nucleotides: 12. The CDR3 consists of 19 residues. The CDR3 DNA follows: TGTGCCAGCAGCGGCAGCAGGACAGGGCATGTTTCTGGGGCCAACGTCCTGACTTTC. Amino acid sequence: CASSGSRTGHVSGANVLTF.

The V and J genes are TRBV4-2 and TRBJ1-6; D not resolved. Germline V gene sequence: CDR1 LGHNA, CDR2 YNFKEQ. V gave up 0 bases and J gave up 6 bases, with 15 bases separating them. There are 17 residues in the CDR3. DNA of the CDR3: TGTGCCAGCAGCCAAGAACATCCAAAAGGGATTAATTCACCCCTCCACTTT. Its translation: CASSQEHPKGINSPLHF.

This clone showed up just once. The chain uses TRBV4-3 and TRBJ1-1; TRBD1 matches 7 bases. The germline gives CDR1 LGHNA, CDR2 YSLEER. Trimming cost V 5 bases and J 4 bases; bases outside gene matches: 4. The CDR3 is 13 amino acids. CDR3 coding DNA: TGCGCCAGCAGCTACAGGGGCGGCACTGAAGCTTTCTTT. Translation gives CASSYRGGTEAFF.

The V gene is TRBV4-1, the J gene TRBJ2-7; TRBD1 matches 7 bases. Per germline, CDR1 MGHRA and CDR2 YSYEKL. The CDR3 totals 13 residues. J lost 7 bases, V lost 1 base, and 4 bases had no gene match. CDR3 nucleotides: TGCGCCAGCAGCCAAGGACAGGGTATTGAGCAGTACTTC. This sequence encodes CASSQGQGIEQYF.

This clone was seen many times. This sequence joins TRBV19 and TRBJ1-1, with TRBD1 matching 8 bases. Losses at the gene ends were 5 bases for V and 3 bases for J; bases not matched to a gene: 8. This CDR3 region has 15 residues. Germline CDR1 reads LNHDA; CDR2 reads SQIVND (reference sequence). The CDR3 DNA sequence: TGTGCCAGTAGTCTCTACGGACAGGGTCACACTGAAGCTTTCTTT. Amino acids: CASSLYGQGHTEAFF.

This clone came up a few times. The V gene is TRBV11-2, the J gene TRBJ2-3, with no clear D. Germline CDR1 SGHAT, CDR2 FQNNGV. The CDR3 has 13 residues. The ends were cut back, 5 bases at V and 6 bases at J, with 12 bases in the middle. CDR3 residues: CASSPHSWDTQYF. The CDR3 DNA reads TGTGCCAGCAGCCCTCACTCGTGGGATACGCAGTATTTT. Together with reference TRBV11-2 and TRBJ2-3, the CDR3 gives the full variable domain: EAGVAQSPRYKIIEKRQSVAFWCNPISGHATLYWYQQILGQGPKLLIQFQNNGVVDDSQLPKDRFSAERLKGVDSTLKIQPAKLEDSAVYLCASSPHSWDTQYFGPGTRLTVL.

The CDR3 DNA sequence: TGTGCCAGCAGCTTAGCGCAGGGGGAAAGGGGTTACGAGCAGTACTTC. Translating gives CASSLAQGERGYEQYF. The chain links TRBV13 to TRBJ2-7, with 7 nucleotides matching TRBD1. CDR3 length: 16 amino acids. The ends lost 1 base at V and 4 bases at J; junction bases unmatched: 10. Per germline, CDR1 PRHDT and CDR2 FYEKMQ (reference sequence).

The V call is TRBV6-1, the J call TRBJ1-5, with a weak D call TRBD1 (6 bases). V gave up 2 bases and J gave up 4 bases, with 15 bases separating them. This CDR3 is 16 amino acids long. CDR1 is MNHNS and CDR2 is SASEGT in the germline V gene. As DNA, the CDR3 is TGTGCCAGCAGTGAACGAGGGGGGGTCCCAAATCAGCCCCAGCATTTT. Encoded protein: CASSERGGVPNQPQHF.

The CDR3 DNA follows: TGCGCCAGCAGCCAAGTGCACGGCAGGGATAGCAATCAGCCCCAGCATTTT. This codes for CASSQVHGRDSNQPQHF. The rearrangement uses TRBV4-1 and TRBJ1-5; TRBD1 is a possible D gene (5 bases). The germline gives CDR1 MGHRA, CDR2 YSYEKL. This CDR3 has 17 residues. Trimming pared 1 base from V and 0 bases from J, leaving 13 bases between.

In nucleotides, the CDR3 is TGTGCCAGAAGCCTCGTCACGGGGCGCCTCACTGAAGCTTTCTTT. Residues: CARSLVTGRLTEAFF. The chain recombines TRBV5-3 with TRBJ1-1, with D possibly matching TRBD1 (5 bases). TRBV5-3 is reported as an ORF; its role is uncertain. The CDR3 consists of 15 residues. The V and J ends lost 4 bases and 4 bases respectively, with 17 bases between them.

V gene TRBV25-1 combines with J gene TRBJ1-2, with a weak D call TRBD1 (6 bases). The CDR3 has 13 amino acids. Per the germline V gene, CDR1 is MGHDK and CDR2 is SYGVNS. V was shortened by 5 bases and J by 6 bases, with 13 bases between the two germline ends. CDR3 in DNA: TGTGCCAGCAGTTTTGGGGGCGCGGATGGCTACACCTTC. This encodes CASSFGGADGYTF.

The chain is built from TRBV5-6 and TRBJ2-7; D tentatively reads TRBD1 or TRBD2 (6 bases each). Trimming left V 0 bases short and J 5 bases short, with 12 bases between. Germline lookup yields CDR1 SGHDT and CDR2 YYEEEE. The CDR3 length is 14 residues. The CDR3 here is CASSLAGGYDEQYF. DNA for the CDR3: TGTGCCAGCAGCTTGGCCGGGGGCTACGACGAGCAGTACTTC.

V gene TRBV19 combines with J gene TRBJ1-5, with TRBD1 matching 9 bases. V shed 3 bases and J 6 bases; nucleotides not matched to a gene: 12. This CDR3 is built from 17 residues. CDR1 is LNHDA, CDR2 SQIVND, per germline (reference sequence). In DNA, the CDR3 is TGTGCCAGTAGTATGTCCGGGACAGGGCGGTTCACTCAGCCCCAGCATTTT. Its protein product is CASSMSGTGRFTQPQHF.

This sequence joins TRBV2 and TRBJ2-2; possible D gene TRBD2, 6 bases. V was shortened by 7 bases and J by 6 bases, with 9 bases between the two germline ends. This CDR3 is built from 12 residues. CDR1 and CDR2 from the germline V gene are SNHLY and FYNNEI. CDR3 in DNA: TGTGCCAGCAAGACTAGTCCCGGGGAGCTGTTTTTT. It encodes CASKTSPGELFF.

The CDR3: CASSPTGTGVHYGYTF. CDR3 nucleotide sequence: TGTGCCAGCAGCCCAACCGGGACAGGGGTACACTATGGCTACACCTTC. This sequence joins TRBV7-8 and TRBJ1-2; 10 positions agree with TRBD1. CDR3 length: 16 amino acids. Looked up from germline, CDR1 is SGHVS and CDR2 is FQNEAQ. With 5 bases clipped from V and 3 bases from J, the junction kept 9 bases outside the gene matches.

This chain links TRBV7-6 with TRBJ1-1; unclear D gene. Trimming left V 2 bases short and J 4 bases short, with 11 bases between. From germline, CDR1 is SGHVS and CDR2 FNYEAQ. The CDR3 is 14 residues long. CDR3 sequence (DNA): TGTGCCAGCAGCTTAAACGGGGTTGGCACTGAAGCTTTCTTT. Its protein product is CASSLNGVGTEAFF.